A single sample gave rise to the 13 T cell receptor beta chains below, sequenced in a study of identical twins. TCRdb re-called the 5' RACE reads through MiXCR, storing one row per CDR3 protein. In the table there are 240,000 or so distinct CDR3 sequences, roughly 13% of which are singletons. In addition, the sample was reused for a study of yellow fever vaccine responses in identical twins.

Sequencing was carried out using memory (CD45RO+) T cells sorted from blood. The receptors originated from a woman aged 18-29 years in good health.

The chain links TRBV27 to TRBJ2-5; perhaps TRBD2 as D (6 bases). CDR3 length: 14 residues. The germline V gene encodes CDR1 MNHEY and CDR2 SMNVEV (reference sequence). V was pared by 6 bases and J by 4 bases, with 15 bases between. The CDR3 nucleotides read TGTGCCAGCAGCGACCCCCCCGGGGGAGAGACCCAGTACTTC. Its translation: CASSDPPGGETQYF.

This rearrangement joins TRBV7-9 to TRBJ2-3, with D possibly matching TRBD2 (5 bases). The V gene's germline CDR1 is SEHNR and CDR2 FQNEAQ (reference sequence). V was trimmed by 2 bases and J by 0 bases, leaving 12 bases between them. This CDR3 is built from 16 residues. The CDR3 sequence is CASSLMGSASTDTQYF. The CDR3, as DNA: TGTGCCAGCAGCTTAATGGGGAGCGCAAGCACAGATACGCAGTATTTT.

The chain employs TRBV14 and TRBJ2-5; D remains ambiguous. The CDR3 is 15 residues long. The V gene's germline CDR1 is SGHDN and CDR2 FVKESK. V lost 1 base to trimming and J lost 1 base, with 10 bases between them. The CDR3 DNA reads TGTGCCAGCAGCCAAGTTCTGGGGATCCAAGAGACCCAGTACTTC. Encoded protein: CASSQVLGIQETQYF.

This clonotype was counted many times. The CDR3 spells CASSGTGFRAGELFF. The CDR3, as DNA: TGTGCCAGCAGCGGGACAGGGTTTCGGGCCGGGGAGCTGTTTTTT. This chain links TRBV28 with TRBJ2-2; 9 bases fit TRBD1. The CDR3 contains 15 residues. Germline loops: CDR1 MDHEN, CDR2 SYDVKM. V lost 6 bases, J lost 6 bases, and 8 bases stayed unmatched. The full variable domain, with the rest looked up from reference TRBV28 and TRBJ2-2, is DVKVTQSSRYLVKRTGEKVFLECVQDMDHENMFWYRQDPGLGLRLIYFSYDVKMKEKGDIPEGYSVSREKKERFSLILESASTNQTSMYLCASSGTGFRAGELFFGEGSRLTVL.

The rearrangement links TRBV9 to TRBJ2-1; 12 bases line up with TRBD2. CDR3 length: 19 amino acids. Per germline, CDR1 SGDLS and CDR2 YYNGEE. J lost 0 bases, V lost 4 bases, and 11 bases had no gene match. CDR3 sequence: CASSLPTSGSGRSYNEQFF. The CDR3 nucleotides read TGTGCCAGCAGCCTCCCGACTAGCGGGAGTGGTCGCTCCTACAATGAGCAGTTCTTC. The full variable domain, its missing parts supplied by reference TRBV9 and TRBJ2-1, is DSGVTQTPKHLITATGQRVTLRCSPRSGDLSVYWYQQSLDQGLQFLIQYYNGEERAKGNILERFSAQQFPDLHSELNLSSLELGDSALYFCASSLPTSGSGRSYNEQFFGPGTRLTVL.

In this sample, this clonotype turned up a few times. The chain has TRBV11-3 and TRBJ2-7; 10 positions agree with TRBD2. V shed 1 base, J shed 1 base, and the junction held 4 bases outside the gene matches. In germline, CDR1 is SGHNT, CDR2 YENEEA. The CDR3 has 16 residues. The CDR3 nucleotides read TGTGCCAGCAGCTTAGGAGGACTAGCGGATTCCTACGAGCAGTACTTC. This codes for CASSLGGLADSYEQYF.

This clonotype was detected only a few times. The rearrangement links TRBV7-2 to TRBJ2-5; no clear D. The germline gives CDR1 SGHTA, CDR2 FQGNSA. Trimming removed 8 bases at V and 5 bases at J, with 15 bases between. The CDR3 runs to 13 residues. The CDR3 nucleotides read TGTGCCAGCTCATTTCGCTTTGCGGAGACCCAGTACTTC. The encoded protein is CASSFRFAETQYF.

This sequence joins TRBV29-1 and TRBJ2-1; no firm D call. Looked up from germline, CDR1 is SQVTM and CDR2 is ANQGSEA. Trimming pared 8 bases from V and 8 bases from J, leaving 16 bases between. CDR3 length equals 12 residues. CDR3 sequence (DNA): TGCAGCTATGGATTTTCTACGGATGAGCAGTTCTTC. Translating it yields CSYGFSTDEQFF.

The J gene is TRBJ2-2, the V gene TRBV6-2 or TRBV6-3, with TRBD2 matching over 8 bases. CDR3 size: 18 residues. Germline V gives CDR1 MNHEY, CDR2 SVGEGT. Unmatched junction bases numbered 10, after V lost 0 bases and J lost 4 bases. This CDR3 is CASSYSGLAGRATGELFF. The CDR3 DNA is TGTGCCAGCAGTTACTCTGGCCTAGCGGGCCGGGCCACCGGGGAGCTGTTTTTT.

In its sample, this clonotype was seen a few times. V gene TRBV10-2 combines with J gene TRBJ2-7; 10 nucleotides match TRBD2. Unmatched junction bases numbered 15, after V lost 6 bases and J lost 4 bases. Looked up from germline, CDR1 is WSHSY and CDR2 is SAAADI. This CDR3 has 17 residues. CDR3 region: CASSRLTSGPDRYEQYF. The CDR3 DNA follows: TGCGCCAGCAGCAGACTGACTAGCGGGCCGGATAGGTACGAGCAGTACTTC.

The table lists this clonotype with many counts. The rearrangement joins TRBV12-3 or TRBV12-4 to TRBJ2-3; TRBD2 is a possible D gene (6 bases). The CDR3 is 14 residues long. Trimming cost V 4 bases and J 0 bases, with 8 bases left between them. The CDR3 sequence: CASSYLASTDTQYF. The CDR3 DNA sequence: TGTGCCAGCAGTTACCTAGCGAGCACAGATACGCAGTATTTT.

This clonotype occurred a few times. The V gene is TRBV12-3 or TRBV12-4, the J gene TRBJ2-2, with D hard to call. V lost 6 bases, J lost 4 bases, and 9 bases lay in between. This CDR3 has 13 residues. CDR3 sequence (DNA): TGTGCCAGCAGCCGGACGGTCACCGGGGAGCTGTTTTTT. It yields the protein CASSRTVTGELFF.

This clonotype was counted only a few times. V and J are TRBV20-1 and TRBJ2-3; D unresolved. The germline gives CDR1 DFQATT, CDR2 SNEGSKA (reference sequence). The CDR3 is 12 residues long. Trimming pared 6 bases from V and 0 bases from J, leaving 7 bases between. The CDR3 coding sequence is TGCAGTGCCCCCGTTAGCACAGATACGCAGTATTTT. Encoded protein: CSAPVSTDTQYF.